This paragraph reports one T cell receptor beta chain. Its antigen is still unknown. When the RNA was reverse transcribed, random hexamers were used with an input of roughly 0.45 to 1 ug. Amplification of TCR beta CDR3 across 54 Vbeta and 13 Jbeta was performed with immunoSEQ multiplex PCR. Via MiXCR, TCRdb re-called the immunoSEQ multiplex PCR reads, giving one row per CDR3 protein. Of 160,000 or so distinct CDR3 sequences in the sample, approximately 94% were seen once. Susac syndrome patients met recently defined diagnostic criteria for definite or probable disease. TEMRA cells were FACS-enriched and CD8+ and CD4+ T cells negatively isolated. These data originate in a study of CD8 T cells in Susac syndrome. CDR3 length: 17 residues. The V gene end was trimmed by 0 bases and the J gene end by 4 bases; junction bases not matched to a gene: 4. CDR1 is LGHNA and CDR2 is YNFKEQ in the germline V gene.

Study results and limitations: The number of individuals included in the study's TCR sequencing and HLA analysis was acknowledged as relatively small.

The TCR was taken from a human donor with Susac syndrome. Sequencing input: CD4+ T cells from PBMCs. The chain joins TRBV4-2 to TRBJ2-2; 11 bases fit TRBD2. The CDR3 region has the DNA TGTGCCAGCAGCCAAGATGTAGCGGGGGGGCTCACCGGGGAGCTGTTTTTT. Its protein product is CASSQDVAGGLTGELFF.